This T cell receptor (beta chain) was profiled in a study of identical twins. Study-wide points: Excess low generation probability was seen in twin-shared out-of-frame alpha sequences. There is a chance that invariant MAIT and iNKT cells partially muddied zero-insertion analyses. Model-predicted out-of-frame TCR alpha sharing fell below observed values in monozygotic twins.

MiXCR, applied by TCRdb to the 5' RACE reads, yields one record per CDR3 protein. This table holds a few hundred thousand distinct CDR3 sequences, around an eighth found once. This clonotype was seen only a few times. Antigen unknown. Each donor was a healthy Caucasian. CDR3 length: 14 amino acids. CDR1 and CDR2 (germline): SGHAT, FQNNGV. The ends were cut back, 5 bases at V and 0 bases at J, with 11 bases in the middle. Separately, the same data were catalogued under a study of yellow fever vaccine responses in identical twins.

Material for sequencing was CD8+ T cells sorted from blood. The gene calls are TRBV11-2 and TRBJ2-7; D gene unclear. This TCR derives from a woman aged 18-30 years in good health. In DNA form, the CDR3 reads TGTGCCAGCAGCCTGCACGCCGGCTCCTACGAGCAGTACTTC. It specifies CASSLHAGSYEQYF.